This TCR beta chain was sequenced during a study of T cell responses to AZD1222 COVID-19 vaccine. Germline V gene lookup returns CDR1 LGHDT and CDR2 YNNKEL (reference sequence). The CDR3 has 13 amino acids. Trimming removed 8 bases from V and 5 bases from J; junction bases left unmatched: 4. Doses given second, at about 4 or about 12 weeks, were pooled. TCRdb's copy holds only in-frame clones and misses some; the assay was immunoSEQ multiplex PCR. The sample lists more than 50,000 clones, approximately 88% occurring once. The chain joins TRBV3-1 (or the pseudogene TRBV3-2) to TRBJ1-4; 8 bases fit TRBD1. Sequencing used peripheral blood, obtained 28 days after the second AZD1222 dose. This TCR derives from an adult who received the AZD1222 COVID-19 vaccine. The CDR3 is CASGRQGNEKLFF. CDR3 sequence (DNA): TGTGCCAGCGGACGACAGGGGAATGAAAAACTGTTTTTT.